These 14 T cell receptor beta chains were all obtained from the same sample, sequenced in a study of blood T cell repertoires in COVID-19. Using immunoSEQ multiplex PCR, the repertoire was profiled, and TCRdb retains in-frame clones only, with some absent. The sample includes about 290,000 clones, 89% of them seen just once. Sequencing was carried out using PBMCs or T cells enriched from blood (not recorded which). The receptors stem from a middle-aged woman who had recovered from COVID-19.

The chain employs TRBV29-1 and TRBJ2-7; D gene ambiguous. The germline gives CDR1 SQVTM, CDR2 ANQGSEA. CDR3 length: 11 residues. Trimming cost V 4 bases and J 4 bases, with 8 bases left between them. CDR3: CSVGEEYEQYF. Here the CDR3 DNA reads TGCAGCGTTGGTGAGGAATACGAGCAGTACTTC.

This clone was recorded only once. The chain has TRBV18 and TRBJ2-3; D is perhaps TRBD1 (6 bases). V was clipped by 3 bases and J by 0 bases, with 10 bases between them. CDR1 and CDR2 (germline): KGHSH, LQKENI. The CDR3 runs 15 residues. The CDR3 spells CASSPDRLSTDTQYF. CDR3 nucleotides: TGTGCCAGCTCACCTGACAGGTTGAGCACAGATACGCAGTATTTT.

Remarks on this clone: Other DNA sequences within the sample encode an identical CDR3. The chain links TRBV5-1 to TRBJ1-2, with TRBD1 matching over 7 bases. In germline, CDR1 is SGHRS, CDR2 YFSETQ. Germline trimming cut 4 bases from V and 1 base from J; bases unmatched to any gene: 4. The CDR3 sequence is 14 residues long. The CDR3 here is CASSLGTDNYGYTF. As DNA, the CDR3 is TGCGCCAGCAGCCTCGGGACAGATAACTATGGCTACACCTTC.

The V call is TRBV3-1 (or the pseudogene TRBV3-2), the J call TRBJ2-3; D might be TRBD2 (6 bases). V was clipped by 1 base and J by 2 bases, with 7 bases between them. The CDR3 length is 14 residues. Germline V CDR1 and CDR2: LGHDT, YNNKEL (reference sequence). The CDR3 loop reads CASSQGGDTDTQYF. The CDR3 nucleotides read TGTGCCAGCAGCCAAGGGGGGGACACAGATACGCAGTATTTT.

CDR3 amino acids: CASRDRGRDTQYF. The CDR3 region has the DNA TGTGCCAGCAGGGACAGGGGCAGAGATACGCAGTATTTT. This chain connects TRBV6-5 to TRBJ2-3, with 9 bases that match TRBD1. CDR1 and CDR2 (germline): MNHEY, SVGAGI. The V gene end was trimmed by 6 bases and the J gene end by 5 bases; junction bases not matched to a gene: 3. This CDR3 spans 13 amino acids.

The chain has TRBV3-1 (or the pseudogene TRBV3-2) and TRBJ1-2; a weak D match, TRBD1 (5 bases). V lost 3 bases to trimming and J lost 0 bases, with 14 bases between them. The CDR3 length is 16 residues. Germline assignment: CDR1 LGHDT and CDR2 YNNKEL (reference sequence). The CDR3 region has the DNA TGTGCCAGCAGCCAGGAAACCGGACACTCTAACTATGGCTACACCTTC. This sequence encodes CASSQETGHSNYGYTF.

V usage is TRBV5-4 and J usage is TRBJ1-5; possibly TRBD1 for D (6 bases). There are 12 residues in the CDR3. The V gene's germline CDR1 is SGHNT and CDR2 YYREEE (reference sequence). Trimming left V 9 bases short and J 3 bases short, with 10 bases between. In DNA form, the CDR3 reads TGTGCCATGGACAGTCACAATCAGCCCCAGCATTTT. It codes for CAMDSHNQPQHF.

The J gene is TRBJ1-4, the V gene TRBV7-8, with D possibly matching TRBD1 (6 bases). The CDR3 runs 17 residues. Germline assignment: CDR1 SGHVS and CDR2 FQNEAQ. Deletions cut 1 base from V and 0 bases from J, with 12 bases between. For the CDR3, the DNA is TGTGCCAGCAGCTTAGGCCAGGGACATGCAACTAATGAAAAACTGTTTTTT. Its translation is CASSLGQGHATNEKLFF.

This clone showed up just once. The genes are TRBV4-3 and TRBJ1-5, with a tentative D call TRBD1 (5 bases). Trimming took 1 base from V and 7 from J, leaving 8 bases between them. Looked up from germline, CDR1 is LGHNA and CDR2 is YSLEER. The CDR3 sequence is 13 residues long. The CDR3 DNA reads TGCGCCAGCAGCCAAGTCCAGGGACAGCCCCAGCATTTT. This codes for CASSQVQGQPQHF.

As DNA, the CDR3 is TGTGCCAGTAGTTCTATAGCGGGAGGGCCATTGGGCACAGATACGCAGTATTTT. Residues: CASSSIAGGPLGTDTQYF. This rearrangement joins TRBV19 to TRBJ2-3, with TRBD2 matching over 11 bases. CDR1 and CDR2 from the germline V gene are LNHDA and SQIVND (reference sequence). The CDR3 consists of 18 residues. Trimming cost V 5 bases and J 1 base; bases outside gene matches: 11. Filled out from reference TRBV19 and TRBJ2-3, the complete variable domain reads DGGITQSPKYLFRKEGQNVTLSCEQNLNHDAMYWYRQDPGQGLRLIYYSQIVNDFQKGDIAEGYSVSREKKESFPLTVTSAQKNPTAFYLCASSSIAGGPLGTDTQYFGPGTRLTVL.

V gene TRBV18 combines with J gene TRBJ2-6; D gene ambiguous. This CDR3 region has 15 residues. Trimming took off 4 bases at V and 1 base at J, with 8 bases between the two ends. Germline V gene data show CDR1 as KGHSH and CDR2 as LQKENI. CDR3: CASSRGVSGANVLTF. Here the CDR3 DNA reads TGTGCCAGCTCACGAGGAGTGTCTGGGGCCAACGTCCTGACTTTC.

This chain uses TRBV7-8 with TRBJ1-2; TRBD1 matches at 12 bases. J gave up 4 bases and V 5 bases, and 14 bases lay outside the gene matches. CDR3 length equals 18 residues. CDR1 is SGHVS, CDR2 FQNEAQ, per germline. The CDR3 nucleotides read TGTGCCAGCAGCCCGGTCCGGGGACAGGGGGCTCGGGGCTATGGCTACACCTTC. Protein sequence: CASSPVRGQGARGYGYTF.

Only one count was recorded for this clone. J is TRBJ1-5 and V is TRBV3-1 (or the pseudogene TRBV3-2), with 7 bases aligning to TRBD1. The V segment lost 1 base and the J segment 7 bases; nucleotides outside the gene matches: 4. Per germline, CDR1 LGHDT and CDR2 YNNKEL (reference sequence). CDR3 size: 14 residues. The CDR3 region is CASSQGQGDQPQHF. In nucleotides, the CDR3 is TGTGCCAGCAGCCAAGGTCAGGGGGACCAGCCCCAGCATTTT.

This chain connects TRBV5-1 to TRBJ1-2, with TRBD1 matching 8 bases. With 5 bases clipped from V and 4 bases from J, the junction kept 7 bases outside the gene matches. The V gene's germline CDR1 is SGHRS and CDR2 YFSETQ. The CDR3 sequence is 14 residues long. CDR3 protein: CASRSTGDGYGYTF. In DNA, the CDR3 is TGCGCCAGCAGGTCGACAGGGGACGGCTATGGCTACACCTTC.